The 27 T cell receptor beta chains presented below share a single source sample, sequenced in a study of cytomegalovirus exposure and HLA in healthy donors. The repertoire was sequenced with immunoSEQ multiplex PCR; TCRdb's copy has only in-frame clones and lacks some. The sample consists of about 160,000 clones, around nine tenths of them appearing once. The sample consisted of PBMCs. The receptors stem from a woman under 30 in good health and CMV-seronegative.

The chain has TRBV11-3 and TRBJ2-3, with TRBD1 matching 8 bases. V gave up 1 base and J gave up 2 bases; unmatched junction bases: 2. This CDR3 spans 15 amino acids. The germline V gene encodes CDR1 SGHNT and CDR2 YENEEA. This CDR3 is CASSLGDRSTDTQYF. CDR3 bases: TGTGCCAGCAGCTTAGGGGACAGGTCCACAGATACGCAGTATTTT.

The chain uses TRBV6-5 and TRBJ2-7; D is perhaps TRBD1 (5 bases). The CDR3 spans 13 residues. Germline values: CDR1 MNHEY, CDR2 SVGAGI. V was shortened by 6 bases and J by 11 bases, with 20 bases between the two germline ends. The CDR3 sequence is CASSSPGLAGKYF. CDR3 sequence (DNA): TGTGCCAGCAGCTCCCCTGGTTTGGCAGGGAAGTACTTC.

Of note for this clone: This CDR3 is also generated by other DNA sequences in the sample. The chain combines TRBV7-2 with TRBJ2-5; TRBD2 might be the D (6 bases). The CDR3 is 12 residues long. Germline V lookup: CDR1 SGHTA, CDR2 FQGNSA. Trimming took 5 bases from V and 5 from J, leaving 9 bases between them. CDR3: CASSLRGETQYF. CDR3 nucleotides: TGTGCCAGCAGCCTCCGGGGGGAGACCCAGTACTTC.

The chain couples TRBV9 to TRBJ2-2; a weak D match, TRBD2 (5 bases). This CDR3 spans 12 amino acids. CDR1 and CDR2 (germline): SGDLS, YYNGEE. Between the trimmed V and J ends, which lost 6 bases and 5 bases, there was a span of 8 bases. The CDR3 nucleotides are TGTGCCAGCACCGGGGAGACCGGGGAGCTGTTTTTT. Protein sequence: CASTGETGELFF.

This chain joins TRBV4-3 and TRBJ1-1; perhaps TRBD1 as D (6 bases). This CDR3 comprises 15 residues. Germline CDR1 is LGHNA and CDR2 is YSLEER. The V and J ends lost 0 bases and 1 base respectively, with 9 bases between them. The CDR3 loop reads CASSQDRTANTEAFF. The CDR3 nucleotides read TGCGCCAGCAGCCAAGATAGGACAGCGAACACTGAAGCTTTCTTT.

In nucleotides, the CDR3 is TGCGCCAGCAGCCGCTTGAAGGTGGCAGGACTCGAGGGCTACACCTTC. Its translation: CASSRLKVAGLEGYTF. This chain connects TRBV5-1 to TRBJ1-2; D remains unclear. The CDR3 has 16 amino acids. The V and J ends lost 4 bases and 8 bases respectively, with 24 bases between them. CDR1 and CDR2 (germline): SGHRS, YFSETQ.

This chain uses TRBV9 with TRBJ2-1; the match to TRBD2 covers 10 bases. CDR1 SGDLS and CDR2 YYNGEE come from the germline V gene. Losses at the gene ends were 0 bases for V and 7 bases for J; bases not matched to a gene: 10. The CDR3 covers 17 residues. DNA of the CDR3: TGTGCCAGCAGCGTAGGACCCCCTAGCGGGAGTAAGAATGAGCAGTTCTTC. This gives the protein CASSVGPPSGSKNEQFF.

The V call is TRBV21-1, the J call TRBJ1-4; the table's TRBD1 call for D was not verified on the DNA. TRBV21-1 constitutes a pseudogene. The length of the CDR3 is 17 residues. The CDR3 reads CASRCRDSLATNEKLFF. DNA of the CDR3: TGTGCCAGCAGGTGCCGGGACAGTCTCGCAACTAATGAAAAACTGTTTTTT.

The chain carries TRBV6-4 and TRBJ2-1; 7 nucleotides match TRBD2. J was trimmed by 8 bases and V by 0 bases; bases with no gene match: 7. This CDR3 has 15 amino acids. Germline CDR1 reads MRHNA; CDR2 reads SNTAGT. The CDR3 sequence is CASSDSGGLSDEQFF. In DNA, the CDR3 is TGTGCCAGCAGTGACTCCGGGGGACTATCTGATGAGCAGTTCTTC.

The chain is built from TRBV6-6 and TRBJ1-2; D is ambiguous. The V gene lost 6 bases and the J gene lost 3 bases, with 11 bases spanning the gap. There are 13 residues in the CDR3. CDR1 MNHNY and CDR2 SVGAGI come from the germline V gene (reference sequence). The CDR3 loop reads CASRSGADYGYTF. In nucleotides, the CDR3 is TGTGCCAGCAGATCTGGAGCCGACTATGGCTACACCTTC.

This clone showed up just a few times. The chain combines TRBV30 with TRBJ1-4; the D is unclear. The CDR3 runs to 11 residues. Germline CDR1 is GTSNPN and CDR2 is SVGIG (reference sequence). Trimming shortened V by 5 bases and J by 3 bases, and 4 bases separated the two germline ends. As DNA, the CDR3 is TGTGCCTGGGAGGCTAATGAAAAACTGTTTTTT. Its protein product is CAWEANEKLFF. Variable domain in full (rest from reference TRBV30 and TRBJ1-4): SQTIHQWPATLVQPVGSPLSLECTVEGTSNPNLYWYRQAAGRGLQLLFYSVGIGQISSEVPQNLSASRPQDRQFILSSKKLLLSDSGFYLCAWEANEKLFFGSGTQLSVL.

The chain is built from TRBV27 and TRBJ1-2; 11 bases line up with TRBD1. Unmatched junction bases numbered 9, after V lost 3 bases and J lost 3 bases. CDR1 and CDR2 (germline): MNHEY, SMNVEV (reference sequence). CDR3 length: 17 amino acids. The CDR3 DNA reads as TGTGCCAGCAGTTTTCTTGGGACAGGGGGAGGGGACTATGGCTACACCTTC. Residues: CASSFLGTGGGDYGYTF.

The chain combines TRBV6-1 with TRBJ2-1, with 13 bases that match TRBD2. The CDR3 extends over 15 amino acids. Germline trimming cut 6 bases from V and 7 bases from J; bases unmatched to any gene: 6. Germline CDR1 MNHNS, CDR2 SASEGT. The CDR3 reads CASREGTSGANEQFF. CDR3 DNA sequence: TGTGCCAGCAGGGAGGGGACTAGCGGGGCTAATGAGCAGTTCTTC.

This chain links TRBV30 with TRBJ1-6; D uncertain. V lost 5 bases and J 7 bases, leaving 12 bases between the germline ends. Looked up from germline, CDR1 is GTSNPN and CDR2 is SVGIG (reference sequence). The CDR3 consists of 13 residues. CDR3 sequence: CAWAPERNSPLHF. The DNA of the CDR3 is TGTGCCTGGGCTCCTGAGCGGAATTCACCCCTCCACTTT.

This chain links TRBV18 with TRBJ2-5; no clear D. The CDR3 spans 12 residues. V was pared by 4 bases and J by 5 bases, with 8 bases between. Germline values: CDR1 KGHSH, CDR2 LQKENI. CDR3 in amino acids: CASSQIRETQYF. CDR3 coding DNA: TGTGCCAGCTCACAAATCAGGGAGACCCAGTACTTC.

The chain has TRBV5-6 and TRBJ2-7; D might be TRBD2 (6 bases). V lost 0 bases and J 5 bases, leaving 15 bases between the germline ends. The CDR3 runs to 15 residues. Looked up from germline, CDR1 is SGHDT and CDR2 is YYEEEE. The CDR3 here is CASSLAGGTTHEQYF. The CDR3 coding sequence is TGTGCCAGCAGCTTGGCCGGGGGAACAACCCACGAGCAGTACTTC. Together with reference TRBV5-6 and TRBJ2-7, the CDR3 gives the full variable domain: DAGVTQSPTHLIKTRGQQVTLRCSPKSGHDTVSWYQQALGQGPQFIFQYYEEEERQRGNFPDRFSGHQFPNYSSELNVNALLLGDSALYLCASSLAGGTTHEQYFGPGTRLTVT.

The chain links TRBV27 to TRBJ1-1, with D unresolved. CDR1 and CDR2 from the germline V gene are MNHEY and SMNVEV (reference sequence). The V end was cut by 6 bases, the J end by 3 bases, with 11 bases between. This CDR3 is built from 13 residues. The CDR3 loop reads CASRPFSDTEAFF. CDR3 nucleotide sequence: TGTGCCAGCAGGCCCTTCTCGGACACTGAAGCTTTCTTT.

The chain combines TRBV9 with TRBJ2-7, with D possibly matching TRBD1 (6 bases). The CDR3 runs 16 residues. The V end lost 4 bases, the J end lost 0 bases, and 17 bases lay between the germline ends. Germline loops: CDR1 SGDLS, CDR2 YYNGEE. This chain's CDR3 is CASSHGRTEASYEQYF. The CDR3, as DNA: TGTGCCAGCAGCCACGGGCGGACAGAAGCCTCCTACGAGCAGTACTTC.

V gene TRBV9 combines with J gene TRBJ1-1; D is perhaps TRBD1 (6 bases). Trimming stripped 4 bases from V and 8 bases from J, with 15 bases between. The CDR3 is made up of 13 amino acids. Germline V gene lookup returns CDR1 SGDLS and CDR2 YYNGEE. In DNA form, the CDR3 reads TGTGCCAGCAGCCCCAGGGGATTGAGCGAAGCTTTCTTT. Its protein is CASSPRGLSEAFF.

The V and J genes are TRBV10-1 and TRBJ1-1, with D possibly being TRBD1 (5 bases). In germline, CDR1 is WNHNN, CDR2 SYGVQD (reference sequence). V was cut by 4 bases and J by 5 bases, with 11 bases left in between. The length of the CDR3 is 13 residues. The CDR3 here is CASSAGDLTEAFF. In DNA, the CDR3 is TGCGCCAGCAGTGCGGGGGATTTGACTGAAGCTTTCTTT.

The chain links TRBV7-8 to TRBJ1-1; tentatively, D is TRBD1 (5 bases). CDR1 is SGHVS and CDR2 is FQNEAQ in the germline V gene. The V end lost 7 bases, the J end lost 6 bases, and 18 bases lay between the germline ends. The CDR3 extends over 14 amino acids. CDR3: CASTSGRGAAEAFF. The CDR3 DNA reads TGTGCCAGCACCTCAGGGAGGGGAGCGGCTGAAGCTTTCTTT.

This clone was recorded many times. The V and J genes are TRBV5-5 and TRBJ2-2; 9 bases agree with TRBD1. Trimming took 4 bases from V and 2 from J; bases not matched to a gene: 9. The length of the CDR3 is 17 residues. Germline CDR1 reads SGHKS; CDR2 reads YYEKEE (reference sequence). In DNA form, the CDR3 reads TGTGCCAGCAGCCTCACCCCGGGACAGGGAAACACCGGGGAGCTGTTTTTT. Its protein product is CASSLTPGQGNTGELFF.

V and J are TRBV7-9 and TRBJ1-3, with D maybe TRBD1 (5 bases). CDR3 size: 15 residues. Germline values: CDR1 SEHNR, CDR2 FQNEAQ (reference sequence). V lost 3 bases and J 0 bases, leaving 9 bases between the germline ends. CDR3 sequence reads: CASSFGGDSGNTIYF. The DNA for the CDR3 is TGTGCCAGCAGCTTTGGGGGGGACTCTGGAAACACCATATATTTT.

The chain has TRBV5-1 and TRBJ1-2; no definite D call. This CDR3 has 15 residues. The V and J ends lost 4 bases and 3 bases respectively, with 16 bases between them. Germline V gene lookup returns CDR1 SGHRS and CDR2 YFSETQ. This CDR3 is CASSQRPLVDYGYTF. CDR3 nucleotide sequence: TGCGCCAGCAGCCAACGACCACTAGTGGACTATGGCTACACCTTC. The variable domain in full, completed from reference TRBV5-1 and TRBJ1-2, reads KAGVTQTPRYLIKTRGQQVTLSCSPISGHRSVSWYQQTPGQGLQFLFEYFSETQRNKGNFPGRFSGRQFSNSRSEMNVSTLELGDSALYLCASSQRPLVDYGYTFGSGTRLTVV.

CDR3 sequence reads: CASSSGLAVNNEQFF. CDR3 in DNA: TGTGCCAGCAGCTCCGGCCTAGCGGTTAACAATGAGCAGTTCTTC. The chain links TRBV7-9 to TRBJ2-1; TRBD2 agrees at 7 bases. Germline V gene data show CDR1 as SEHNR and CDR2 as FQNEAQ (reference sequence). The CDR3 has 15 residues. Losses at the gene ends were 4 bases for V and 5 bases for J; bases not matched to a gene: 8.

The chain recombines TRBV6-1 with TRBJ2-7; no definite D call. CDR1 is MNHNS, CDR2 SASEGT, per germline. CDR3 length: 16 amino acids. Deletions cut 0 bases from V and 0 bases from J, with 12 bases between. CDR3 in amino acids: CASSEAHGSLSYEQYF. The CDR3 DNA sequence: TGTGCCAGCAGTGAAGCGCACGGTAGCCTCTCCTACGAGCAGTACTTC.

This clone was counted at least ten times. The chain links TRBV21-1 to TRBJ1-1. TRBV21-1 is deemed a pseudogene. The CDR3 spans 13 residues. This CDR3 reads CASSKGLNTEAFF. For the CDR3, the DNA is TGTGCCAGCAGCAAAGGACTTAACACTGAAGCTTTCTTT.